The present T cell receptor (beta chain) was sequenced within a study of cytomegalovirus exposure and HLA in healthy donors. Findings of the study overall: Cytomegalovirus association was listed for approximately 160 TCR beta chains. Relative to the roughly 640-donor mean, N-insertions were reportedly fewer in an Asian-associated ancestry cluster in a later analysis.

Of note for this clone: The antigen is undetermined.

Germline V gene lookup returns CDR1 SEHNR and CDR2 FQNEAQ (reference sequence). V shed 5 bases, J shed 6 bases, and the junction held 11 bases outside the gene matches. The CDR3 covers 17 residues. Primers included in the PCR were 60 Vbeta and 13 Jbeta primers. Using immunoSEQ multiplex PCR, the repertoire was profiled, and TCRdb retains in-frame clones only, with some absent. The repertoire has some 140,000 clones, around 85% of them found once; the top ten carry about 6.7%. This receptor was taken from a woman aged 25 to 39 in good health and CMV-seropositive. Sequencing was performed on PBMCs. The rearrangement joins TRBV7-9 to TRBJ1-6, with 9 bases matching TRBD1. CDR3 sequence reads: CASSDTGGGGGNSPLHF. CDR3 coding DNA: TGTGCCAGCAGCGACACAGGGGGCGGGGGTGGTAATTCACCCCTCCACTTT.